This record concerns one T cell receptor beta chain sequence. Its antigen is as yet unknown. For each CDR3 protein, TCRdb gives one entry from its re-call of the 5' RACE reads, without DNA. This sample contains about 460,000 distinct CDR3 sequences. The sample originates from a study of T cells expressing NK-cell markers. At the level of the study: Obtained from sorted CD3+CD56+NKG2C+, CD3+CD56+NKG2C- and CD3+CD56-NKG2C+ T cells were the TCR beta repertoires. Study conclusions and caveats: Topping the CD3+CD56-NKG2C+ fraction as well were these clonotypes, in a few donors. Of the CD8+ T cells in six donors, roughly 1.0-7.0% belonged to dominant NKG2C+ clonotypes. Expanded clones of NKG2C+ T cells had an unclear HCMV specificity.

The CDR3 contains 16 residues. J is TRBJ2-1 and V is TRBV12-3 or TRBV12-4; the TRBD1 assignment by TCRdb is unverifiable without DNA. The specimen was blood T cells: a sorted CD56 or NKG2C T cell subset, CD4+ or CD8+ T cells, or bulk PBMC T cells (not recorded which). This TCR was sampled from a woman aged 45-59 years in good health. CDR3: CASSLWGKSSYNEQFF.